This is a list of T cell receptor beta chains from one sample in a study of response to subunit inactivated influenza vaccine. TCRdb used MiXCR to reprocess the RT-PCR reads, holding one entry per CDR3 protein. The table lists around 520,000 distinct CDR3 sequences, approximately 10% of them singletons. The sample consisted of PBMCs from blood, taken on the day of vaccination. These receptors all come from a man aged 45 to 65 who received an inactivated influenza vaccine. Each CDR3 is given with its conserved first and last residue.

>TRBV12-3/TRBV12-4
CASTSGQGNEQFF
>TRBV15
CATSRGRASGSDTQYF
>TRBV29-1
CSVGDPFGTQYF
>TRBV5-1
CASRLVGQGSYEQYF
>TRBV24-1
CATSGTSVPYYNEQFF
>TRBV12-3/TRBV12-4
CASSTGVSQPQHF
>TRBV5-1
CASSLALAGDSTGELFF
>TRBV12-3/TRBV12-4
CASSPGSTGSYNSPLHF
>TRBV2
CASRGDRPGLAGGSYF
>TRBV12-3/TRBV12-4
CASSTTHVILTFF
>TRBV6-5
CASGDGPYEQYF
>TRBV6-1
CASTQRQGKSTDTQYF
>TRBV7-8
CASSSSYSGAPGTEAFF
>TRBV4-2
CASSQMGGTGGVNTEAFF
>TRBV11-2
CASSLAWTGYEQYF
>TRBV19
CASSIGQGKASGANVLTF
>TRBV20-1
CSAPPRTGPFYNEQFF
>TRBV7-2
CASSRTSGAETQYF
>TRBV19
CASSRDLLVNEQFF
>TRBV27
CASTPSGDGYGYTF
>TRBV13
CASTNGEREATGELFF
>TRBV12-3/TRBV12-4
CASSLAPASSGNTIYF
>TRBV9
CASSVDQDSSYNEQFF
>TRBV28
CASSFRTTGNEQFF
>TRBV7-2
CASSLLSGSWETQYF
>TRBV6-2/TRBV6-3
CASSYSSGRAQGNEQFF
>TRBV6-2/TRBV6-3
CASSPTTGRVSNQPQHF
>TRBV12-3/TRBV12-4
CASSTPFAGYSSTDTQYF
>TRBV20-1
CSAPWRGVSYEQYF
>TRBV20-1
CSARLELRETQYF
>TRBV5-1
CASSFTAGGTDTQYF
>TRBV12-3/TRBV12-4
CASSGGINSNQPQHF
>TRBV11-1
CASSSGWGFANEQFF
>TRBV10-2
CASTKGGASSYNEQFF
>TRBV7-9
CASSPRGRGSWGYTF
>TRBV6-1
CASSLGFATDTQYF
>TRBV20-1
CSAREAGNRNQPQHF
>TRBV6-1
CASVGQPFSYEQYF
>TRBV5-1
CASSPSRDANTGELFF
>TRBV3-1
CASRSSSGVTGELFF
>TRBV7-2
CASSLRDIHRYTF
>TRBV27
CASNRQGGSNQPQHF
>TRBV28
CASSHSPGLGTSTDTQYF
>TRBV4-2
CASSQAGTRVGELFF
>TRBV4-2
CASSQADSGEYEQYF
>TRBV20-1
CSARRDYEQYF
>TRBV15
CATKSGTSGNEQFF
>TRBV29-1
CSVEEWERTGELFF
>TRBV12-3/TRBV12-4
CASSDQGASYNEQFF
>TRBV5-1
CASSTELGTGADTQYF
>TRBV5-1
CASSLALAGRDNEQFF
>TRBV6-1
CASSPYFGGTYEQYF
>TRBV28
CASRGQGALGKETQYF
>TRBV20-1
CSARPLAGTYNEQFF
>TRBV5-1
CASSLGSDLEQYF
>TRBV18
CASSPYRGGTDTQYF
>TRBV10-3
CASQGGINTEAFF
>TRBV2
CASRNRGHSYEQYF
>TRBV24-1
CATSDFGADTQYF
>TRBV20-1
CSADGSRASHEQYF